The 28 T cell receptor beta chains below all came from one sample that was sequenced in a study of blood T cell repertoires in COVID-19. Sequencing used immunoSEQ multiplex PCR; TCRdb keeps in-frame clones, though not all of them. The sample holds 95,000 to 110,000 clones, around nine tenths seen once. Sample: peripheral blood. These receptors originate from a human donor in a cohort sampled during active COVID-19.

CDR3 sequence reads: CASSKEGSGRNIQYF. CDR3 DNA: TGTGCCAGCAGCAAGGAGGGTTCTGGTAGGAACATTCAGTACTTC. The chain uses TRBV3-1 (or the pseudogene TRBV3-2) and TRBJ2-4; a possible D gene is TRBD2 (6 bases). Germline V gives CDR1 LGHDT, CDR2 YNNKEL (reference sequence). This CDR3 is built from 15 residues. Trimming left V 5 bases short and J 7 bases short, with 18 bases between.

This chain joins TRBV6-6 and TRBJ2-1; a possible D gene is TRBD1 (7 bases). V shed 2 bases and J shed 9 bases, with 14 bases lying between them. Germline values: CDR1 MNHNY, CDR2 SVGAGI (reference sequence). CDR3 length equals 14 residues. The CDR3 DNA reads TGTGCCAGCAGTTACGGCAGGGGGGTGGGTGAGCAGTTCTTC. It yields the protein CASSYGRGVGEQFF.

The chain couples TRBV3-1 (or the pseudogene TRBV3-2) to TRBJ2-6; 10 bases fit TRBD1. Trimming removed 5 bases from V and 0 bases from J; junction bases left unmatched: 13. CDR1 is LGHDT and CDR2 is YNNKEL in the germline V gene (reference sequence). The CDR3 spans 20 residues. The CDR3, as DNA: TGTGCCAGCAGCGAAAACCCGGGACAGGGGCCTACCTCTGGGGCCAACGTCCTGACTTTC. Its translation: CASSENPGQGPTSGANVLTF.

The chain is built from TRBV2 and TRBJ1-5; 9 nucleotides agree with TRBD1. Trimming removed 8 bases from V and 6 bases from J; junction bases left unmatched: 11. This CDR3 is built from 15 residues. From germline, CDR1 is SNHLY and CDR2 FYNNEI. CDR3 residues: CASSYDRGSGQPQHF. In DNA, the CDR3 is TGTGCCAGCTCTTATGACAGGGGGTCGGGTCAGCCCCAGCATTTT. Based on the CDR3 plus reference TRBV2 and TRBJ1-5, the full variable domain is EPEVTQTPSHQVTQMGQEVILRCVPISNHLYFYWYRQILGQKVEFLVSFYNNEISEKSEIFDDQFSVERPDGSNFTLKIRSTKLEDSAMYFCASSYDRGSGQPQHFGDGTRLSIL.

The rearrangement joins TRBV6-5 to TRBJ2-2, with D unclear. The CDR3 runs 13 residues. The V gene's germline CDR1 is MNHEY and CDR2 SVGAGI. CDR3 protein: CVTEDPNTGELFF. The CDR3 nucleotides are TGTGTCACCGAGGATCCAAACACCGGGGAGCTGTTTTTT.

The chain has TRBV28 and TRBJ1-1, with TRBD1 matching over 8 bases. The length of the CDR3 is 12 residues. CDR1 and CDR2 (germline): MDHEN, SYDVKM. V was pared by 8 bases and J by 5 bases, with 4 bases of the junction left unmatched. CDR3 bases: TGTGCCAGCGGACAGGGACCGACTGAAGCTTTCTTT. It encodes CASGQGPTEAFF.

This clone was seen once. This rearrangement joins TRBV7-9 to TRBJ2-4; D may be TRBD2 (6 bases). The CDR3 length is 14 residues. V lost 2 bases to trimming and J lost 8 bases, with 13 bases between them. CDR1 is SEHNR, CDR2 FQNEAQ, per germline (reference sequence). In nucleotides, the CDR3 is TGTGCCAGCAGCTTACCTTCCGGGGGTGACATTCAGTACTTC. This gives the protein CASSLPSGGDIQYF.

The chain uses TRBV2 and TRBJ1-2; 8 bases agree with TRBD1. V lost 8 bases, J lost 4 bases, and 6 bases stayed unmatched. CDR1 is SNHLY, CDR2 FYNNEI, per germline. This CDR3 spans 13 amino acids. The CDR3 coding sequence is TGTGCCAGCGCCCGGACAGGGATCTATGGCTACACCTTC. As protein: CASARTGIYGYTF.

The chain uses TRBV19 and TRBJ2-7; D is uncertain. Per germline, CDR1 LNHDA and CDR2 SQIVND (reference sequence). Deletions cut 5 bases from V and 5 bases from J, with 22 bases between. CDR3 length: 16 amino acids. The CDR3 DNA reads as TGTGCCAGTAGTCCGATAGGCCATGGGCTAAACGACGAGCAGTACTTC. Residues: CASSPIGHGLNDEQYF.

The CDR3 here is CASSLGGSGRGNEQFF. The DNA of the CDR3 is TGCGCCAGCAGCTTAGGGGGAAGCGGGAGAGGCAATGAGCAGTTCTTC. V usage is TRBV5-1 and J usage is TRBJ2-1, with 8 bases that match TRBD2. From germline, CDR1 is SGHRS and CDR2 YFSETQ. The CDR3 spans 16 residues. Unmatched junction bases numbered 10, after V lost 2 bases and J lost 6 bases.

This chain connects TRBV4-1 to TRBJ1-2; 7 nucleotides align to TRBD1. The V and J ends lost 6 bases and 3 bases, in that order; junction bases with no gene match: 16. Germline V CDR1 and CDR2: MGHRA, YSYEKL. This CDR3 has 17 residues. CDR3 loop: CASRDPMTGFYDYGYTF. For the CDR3, the DNA is TGCGCCAGCAGGGACCCTATGACAGGGTTTTACGACTATGGCTACACCTTC.

The V gene is TRBV6-5, the J gene TRBJ2-5; tentatively, D is TRBD2 (6 bases). The CDR3 runs to 14 residues. Germline V gene lookup returns CDR1 MNHEY and CDR2 SVGAGI. V lost 6 bases, J lost 2 bases, and 13 bases lay in between. Here the CDR3 reads CASSKGGPQETQYF. CDR3 DNA sequence: TGTGCCAGCAGCAAGGGAGGTCCTCAAGAGACCCAGTACTTC.

The gene calls are TRBV7-6 and TRBJ1-5; D possibly corresponds to TRBD1 (5 bases). Trimming left V 1 base short and J 4 bases short, with 11 bases between. This CDR3 spans 15 amino acids. Germline V gene data show CDR1 as SGHVS and CDR2 as FNYEAQ. CDR3 amino acids: CASSLGSGNNQPQHF. The CDR3 coding sequence is TGTGCCAGCAGCTTAGGCTCAGGGAATAATCAGCCCCAGCATTTT.

The chain has TRBV9 and TRBJ1-1, with D perhaps matching TRBD1 (6 bases). The germline V and J ends were trimmed by 3 bases and 5 bases, with 11 bases remaining between them. The germline gives CDR1 SGDLS, CDR2 YYNGEE. The CDR3 is 13 amino acids. The CDR3, as DNA: TGTGCCAGCAGCGGCGGGGGGCGGACTGAAGCTTTCTTT. Its translation is CASSGGGRTEAFF.

The chain recombines TRBV11-3 with TRBJ1-6; D call uncertain. Germline V gene lookup returns CDR1 SGHNT and CDR2 YENEEA. The V end lost 4 bases, the J end lost 8 bases, and 12 bases lay between the germline ends. The CDR3 totals 14 residues. The CDR3 here is CASSYPVSDSPLHF. In DNA, the CDR3 is TGTGCCAGCAGCTATCCTGTCTCGGATTCACCCCTCCACTTT.

V gene TRBV19 combines with J gene TRBJ2-7; 7 bases are a match to TRBD2. Germline CDR1 and CDR2: LNHDA and SQIVND (reference sequence). The CDR3 runs 18 residues. Unmatched junction bases numbered 21, after V lost 4 bases and J lost 6 bases. Here the CDR3 DNA reads TGTGCCAGTAGTACCTCCGGGACTACCCAATTACTCCCCACCGAGCAGTACTTC. It specifies CASSTSGTTQLLPTEQYF.

The chain employs TRBV6-5 and TRBJ1-2; the match to TRBD1 covers 9 bases. The CDR3 has 14 amino acids. Germline V lookup: CDR1 MNHEY, CDR2 SVGAGI. The J segment lost 8 bases and the V segment lost 6 bases, leaving 10 bases of the junction unmatched. CDR3: CASRDRDRAVGYTF. DNA for the CDR3: TGTGCCAGCAGGGACCGGGACAGGGCCGTCGGCTACACCTTC.

The CDR3 DNA reads TGTGCCAGCAGCCAAGAACAGGAGTTGGATGAAAAACTGTTTTTT. It codes for CASSQEQELDEKLFF. The gene calls are TRBV4-2 and TRBJ1-4; possibly TRBD1 for D (5 bases). Deletions cut 0 bases from V and 6 bases from J, with 11 bases between. CDR3 size: 15 residues. The V gene's germline CDR1 is LGHNA and CDR2 YNFKEQ.

This clone was observed once. The chain has TRBV5-1 and TRBJ2-1; D is unclear. V gave up 3 bases and J gave up 2 bases, with 12 bases separating them. The CDR3 runs 15 residues. Germline values: CDR1 SGHRS, CDR2 YFSETQ. CDR3 amino acids: CASSSSSKTYNEQFF. The CDR3 DNA sequence: TGCGCCAGCAGCTCGAGTAGCAAAACCTACAATGAGCAGTTCTTC.

The chain combines TRBV18 with TRBJ2-1, with TRBD1 as a possible D gene (6 bases). The CDR3 has 16 residues. Germline lookup yields CDR1 KGHSH and CDR2 LQKENI. Trimming took off 5 bases at V and 5 bases at J, with 19 bases between the two ends. The CDR3, as DNA: TGTGCCAGCTCAGTTAGGAAACAGGGTGCGAACAATGAGCAGTTCTTC. Its protein is CASSVRKQGANNEQFF.

This clone has a single count. The V gene is TRBV7-3, the J gene TRBJ2-1, with 9 positions matching TRBD2. The CDR3 sequence is 19 residues long. The V segment lost 5 bases and the J segment 1 base; nucleotides outside the gene matches: 15. Germline V gives CDR1 SGHTA, CDR2 FQGTGA. The CDR3 DNA sequence: TGTGCCAGCAGCCCCGGAGAGCTAGCGGGGCGACGTTCCTACAATGAGCAGTTCTTC. Residues: CASSPGELAGRRSYNEQFF.

The chain recombines TRBV7-3 with TRBJ1-2, with D perhaps matching TRBD1 (5 bases). This CDR3 comprises 13 residues. Germline V CDR1 and CDR2: SGHTA, FQGTGA. V was pared by 7 bases and J by 1 base, with 10 bases between. Here the CDR3 DNA reads TGTGCCAGCAATCTAGACAGTAACTATGGCTACACCTTC. This gives the protein CASNLDSNYGYTF.

This clone occurred once. The V and J genes are TRBV12-3 or TRBV12-4 and TRBJ1-2, with D maybe TRBD1 (6 bases). This CDR3 has 12 amino acids. V shed 7 bases and J shed 8 bases, with 14 bases lying between them. CDR3 sequence: CASTRRTGGYTF. The CDR3 DNA is TGTGCCAGCACCCGGCGAACAGGGGGCTACACCTTC.

The chain is built from TRBV19 and TRBJ2-3; the D gene is possibly TRBD2 (6 bases). Trimming stripped 9 bases from V and 10 bases from J, with 17 bases between. The CDR3 is 12 residues long. CDR1 is LNHDA and CDR2 is SQIVND in the germline V gene (reference sequence). CDR3 nucleotide sequence: TGTGCCAGCGACCCGGGACTCGGATCGCAGTATTTT. Its protein is CASDPGLGSQYF.

This sequence joins TRBV7-9 and TRBJ2-5, with 9 nucleotides matching TRBD1. V gave up 3 bases and J gave up 3 bases; unmatched junction bases: 5. The CDR3 loop spans 15 amino acids. Germline V gene lookup returns CDR1 SEHNR and CDR2 FQNEAQ (reference sequence). The DNA of the CDR3 is TGTGCCAGCAGCTTTTACAGGGGGCCAAAAGAGACCCAGTACTTC. The encoded protein is CASSFYRGPKETQYF.

This clone occurred once. This chain joins TRBV6-4 and TRBJ1-5; possible D gene TRBD1, 5 bases. V shed 4 bases and J shed 6 bases, with 22 bases lying between them. The CDR3 is 17 residues long. Germline V gene sequence: CDR1 MRHNA, CDR2 SNTAGT. The DNA of the CDR3 is TGTGCCAGCAGTGCGCCCCCTTTCGGGGGTGGCGGTCAGCCCCAGCATTTT. It codes for CASSAPPFGGGGQPQHF.

This clone has a single count. V usage is TRBV5-1 and J usage is TRBJ2-3; a weak D match, TRBD2 (6 bases). The CDR3 sequence is 14 residues long. Germline assignment: CDR1 SGHRS and CDR2 YFSETQ. V gave up 0 bases and J gave up 4 bases, with 9 bases separating them. This CDR3 is CASSLARDADTQYF. For the CDR3, the DNA is TGCGCCAGCAGCTTGGCGCGGGACGCAGATACGCAGTATTTT.

The V gene is TRBV25-1, the J gene TRBJ2-1; 7 bases agree with TRBD2. There are 11 residues in the CDR3. Germline values: CDR1 MGHDK, CDR2 SYGVNS. With 5 bases clipped from V and 15 bases from J, the junction kept 7 bases outside the gene matches. The CDR3 DNA sequence: TGTGCCAGCAGTTCTGGCGGGAGCGCGTTCTTC. This codes for CASSSGGSAFF.